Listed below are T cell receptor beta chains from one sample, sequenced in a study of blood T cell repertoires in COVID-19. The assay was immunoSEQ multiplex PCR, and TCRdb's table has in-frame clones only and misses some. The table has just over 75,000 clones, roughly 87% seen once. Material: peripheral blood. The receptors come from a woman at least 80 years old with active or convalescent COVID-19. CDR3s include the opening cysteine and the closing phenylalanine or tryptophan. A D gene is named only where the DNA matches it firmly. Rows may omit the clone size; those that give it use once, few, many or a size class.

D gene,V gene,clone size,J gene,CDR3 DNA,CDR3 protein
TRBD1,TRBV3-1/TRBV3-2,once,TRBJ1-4,TGTGCCAGCAGTCCCGGGACAGGGGCGACTAATGAAAAACTGTTTTTT,CASSPGTGATNEKLFF
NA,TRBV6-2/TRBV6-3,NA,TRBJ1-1,TGTGCCAGCAGTTACGCAGGGAACACTGAAGCTTTCTTT,CASSYAGNTEAFF
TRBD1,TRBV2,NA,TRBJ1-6,TGTGCCAACAGTCCACTACAGGGGCGGAGTTTGAATTCACCCCTCCACTTT,CANSPLQGRSLNSPLHF
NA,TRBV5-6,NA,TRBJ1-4,TGTGCCAGCAGCTTGGAAGGGGGACGTGAAAAACTGTTTTTT,CASSLEGGREKLFF
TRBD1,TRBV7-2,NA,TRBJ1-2,TGTGCCAGCAGCTTCTCGACAGGGAACTATGGCTACACCTTC,CASSFSTGNYGYTF
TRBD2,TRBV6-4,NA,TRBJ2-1,TGTGCCAGCAGTGAAGTAGCGGGGTTAAATGAGCAGTTCTTC,CASSEVAGLNEQFF
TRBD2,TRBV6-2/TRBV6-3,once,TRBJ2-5,TGTGCCAGCAGTTACAGCGGGGGGCAAGAGACCCAGTACTTC,CASSYSGGQETQYF
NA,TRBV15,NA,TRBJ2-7,TGTGCCACCAGCAAGGAGCTAAGCTACGAGCAGTACTTC,CATSKELSYEQYF
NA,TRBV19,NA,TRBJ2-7,TGTGCCAGTACTAACGAGCAGTACTTC,CASTNEQYF
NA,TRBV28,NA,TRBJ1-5,TGTGCCAGCACTTTAGGCCCACGGGGGGGCAATCAGCCCCAGCATTTT,CASTLGPRGGNQPQHF